This T cell receptor beta chain comes out of a study of vaccination effects on CD4 cells after COVID-19. Findings of the study overall: Vaccine- and infection-induced clones showed marked clonal contraction late following vaccination. Recruitment yielded few convalescent patients, and the study had no early post-infection timepoints. After vaccination of healthy people, only 1 of 255 vaccine-induced clones cross-reacted with common cold coronaviruses.

Expansion with viral peptide pools was applied to antigen-specific CD4+ T cells by the ViraFEST assay prior to sequencing. Having been cultured for around ten days, the cells underwent CD4+ T cell isolation. Participants completed two doses of the BNT162b2 or mRNA-1273 vaccine. Half the medium was swapped for IL-2 medium on days 3 and 7. This clone was picked up a small number of times. Antigen unknown. The CDR3 length is 12 residues. Germline assignment: CDR1 SEHNR and CDR2 FQNEAQ (reference sequence). Trimming stripped 1 base from V and 8 bases from J, with 8 bases between. Measured with immunoSEQ multiplex PCR; TCRdb has only the in-frame clones, and not every one. The sample holds tens of thousands of clones, 55% to 70% seen once.

This sequence joins TRBV7-9 and TRBJ1-2; D not certain. The starting material was CD4+ T cells from PBMCs cultured with SARS-CoV-2 spike peptides, obtained after COVID-19 vaccination. This sequence was found in a human donor who received a COVID-19 vaccine. For the CDR3, the DNA is TGTGCCAGCAGCTTAGAGGATCGGGGCTACACCTTC. Protein product: CASSLEDRGYTF. The full variable domain, its missing parts supplied by reference TRBV7-9 and TRBJ1-2, is DTGVSQNPRHKITKRGQNVTFRCDPISEHNRLYWYRQTLGQGPEFLTYFQNEAQLEKSRLLSDRFSAERPKGSFSTLEIQRTEQGDSAMYLCASSLEDRGYTFGSGTRLTVV.